Here is one TCR beta chain with its context. The length of the CDR3 is 16 residues. Repertoires were generated with immunoSEQ multiplex PCR, while TCRdb's copy carries only in-frame clones and drops some. The table shows roughly 660,000 clones, with approximately 90% occurring only once. This sample stems from a study of shared T cell receptors in the human thymus. These data also formed part of another study, on human thymus T cells. That source reports: During corrective heart surgery, resections were taken, and the thymus tissue came from them. V and J gene usage appeared biased in thymic and blood repertoires. Related research described thymic repertoires that were highly overlapping among unrelated individuals.

The specimen sequenced was thymocytes. The TCR was taken from a boy less than two years old with a congenital heart defect. The chain combines TRBV21-1 with TRBJ2-3; TRBD1 is the table's D call, not checked against the DNA. TRBV21-1 is assigned pseudogene status. The CDR3: CASSKDTRGVGDTQYF. DNA of the CDR3: TGTGCCAGCAGCAAAGATACCAGGGGCGTAGGAGATACGCAGTATTTT.